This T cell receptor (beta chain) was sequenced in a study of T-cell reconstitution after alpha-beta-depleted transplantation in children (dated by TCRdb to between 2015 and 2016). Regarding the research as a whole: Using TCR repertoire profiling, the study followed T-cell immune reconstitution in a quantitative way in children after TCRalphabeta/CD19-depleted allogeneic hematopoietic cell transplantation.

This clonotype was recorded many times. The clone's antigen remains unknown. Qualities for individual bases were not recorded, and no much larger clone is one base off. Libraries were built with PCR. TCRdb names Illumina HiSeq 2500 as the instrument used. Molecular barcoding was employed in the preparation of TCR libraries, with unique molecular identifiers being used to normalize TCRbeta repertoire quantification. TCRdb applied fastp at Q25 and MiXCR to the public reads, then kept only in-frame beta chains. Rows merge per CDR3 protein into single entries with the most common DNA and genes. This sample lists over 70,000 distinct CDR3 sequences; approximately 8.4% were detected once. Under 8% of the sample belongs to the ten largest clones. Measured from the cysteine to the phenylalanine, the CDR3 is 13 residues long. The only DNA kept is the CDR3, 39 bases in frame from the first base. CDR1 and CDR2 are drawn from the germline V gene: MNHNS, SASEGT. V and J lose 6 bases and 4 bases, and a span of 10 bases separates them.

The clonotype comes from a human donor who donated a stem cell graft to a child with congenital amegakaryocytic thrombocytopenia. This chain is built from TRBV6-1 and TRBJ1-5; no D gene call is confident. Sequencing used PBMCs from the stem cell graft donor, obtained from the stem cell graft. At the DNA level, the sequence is TGTGCCAGCAGCGCGGACGAAAATCAGCCCCAGCATTTT. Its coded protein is CASSADENQPQHF.